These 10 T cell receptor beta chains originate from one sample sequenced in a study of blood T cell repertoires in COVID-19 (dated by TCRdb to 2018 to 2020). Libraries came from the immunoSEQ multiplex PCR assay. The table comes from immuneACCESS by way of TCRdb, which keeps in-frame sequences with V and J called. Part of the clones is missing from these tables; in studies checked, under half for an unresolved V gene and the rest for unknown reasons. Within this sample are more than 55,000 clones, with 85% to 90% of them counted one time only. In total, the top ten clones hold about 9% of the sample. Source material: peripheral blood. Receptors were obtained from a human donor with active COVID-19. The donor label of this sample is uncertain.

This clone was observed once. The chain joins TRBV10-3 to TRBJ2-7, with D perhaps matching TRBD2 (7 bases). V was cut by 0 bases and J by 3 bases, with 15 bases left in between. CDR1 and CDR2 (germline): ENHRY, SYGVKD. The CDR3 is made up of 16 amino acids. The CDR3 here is CAISESWQGGGYEQYF. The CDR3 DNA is TGTGCCATCAGTGAGTCTTGGCAGGGAGGGGGCTACGAGCAGTACTTC.

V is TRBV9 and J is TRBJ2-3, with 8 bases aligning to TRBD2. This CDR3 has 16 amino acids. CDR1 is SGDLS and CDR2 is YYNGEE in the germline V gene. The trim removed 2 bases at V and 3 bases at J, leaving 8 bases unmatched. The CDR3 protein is CASSVGTSSVTDTQYF. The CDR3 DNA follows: TGTGCCAGCAGCGTGGGGACTAGTTCGGTGACAGATACGCAGTATTTT.

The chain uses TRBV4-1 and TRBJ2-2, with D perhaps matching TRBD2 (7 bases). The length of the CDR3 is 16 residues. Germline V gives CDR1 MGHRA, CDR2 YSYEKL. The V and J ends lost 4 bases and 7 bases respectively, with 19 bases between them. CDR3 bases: TGCGCCAGCAGCCTGGAGCCGGGGGGCAGTAACGGGGAGCTGTTTTTT. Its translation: CASSLEPGGSNGELFF.

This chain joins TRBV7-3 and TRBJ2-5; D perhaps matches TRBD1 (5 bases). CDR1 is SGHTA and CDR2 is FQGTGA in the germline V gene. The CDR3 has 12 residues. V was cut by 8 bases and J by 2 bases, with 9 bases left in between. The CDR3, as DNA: TGTGCCAGCCCAGGGCAACAAGAGACCCAGTACTTC. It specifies CASPGQQETQYF. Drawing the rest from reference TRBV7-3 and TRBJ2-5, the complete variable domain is GAGVSQTPSNKVTEKGKYVELRCDPISGHTALYWYRQSLGQGPEFLIYFQGTGAADDSGLPNDRFFAVRPEGSVSTLKIQRTERGDSAVYLCASPGQQETQYFGPGTRLLVL.

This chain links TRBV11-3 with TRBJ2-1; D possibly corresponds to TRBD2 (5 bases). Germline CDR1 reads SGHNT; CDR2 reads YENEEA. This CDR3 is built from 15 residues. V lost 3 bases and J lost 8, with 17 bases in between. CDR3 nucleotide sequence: TGTGCCAGCAGCTTCGAGGGAGTGGGAAACGATGAGCAGTTCTTC. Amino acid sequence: CASSFEGVGNDEQFF.

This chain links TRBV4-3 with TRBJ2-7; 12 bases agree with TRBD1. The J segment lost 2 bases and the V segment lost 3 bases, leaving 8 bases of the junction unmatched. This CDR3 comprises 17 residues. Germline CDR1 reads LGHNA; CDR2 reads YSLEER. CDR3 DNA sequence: TGCGCCAGCAGCCATCTACCGGGACAGGGGGCCGCCTACGAGCAGTACTTC. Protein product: CASSHLPGQGAAYEQYF.

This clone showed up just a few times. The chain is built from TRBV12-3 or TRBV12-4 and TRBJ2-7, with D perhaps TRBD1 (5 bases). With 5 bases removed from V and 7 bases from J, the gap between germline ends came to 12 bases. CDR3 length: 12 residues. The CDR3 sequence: CASSKTGLEQYF. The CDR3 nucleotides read TGTGCCAGCAGTAAAACAGGTCTTGAGCAGTACTTC.

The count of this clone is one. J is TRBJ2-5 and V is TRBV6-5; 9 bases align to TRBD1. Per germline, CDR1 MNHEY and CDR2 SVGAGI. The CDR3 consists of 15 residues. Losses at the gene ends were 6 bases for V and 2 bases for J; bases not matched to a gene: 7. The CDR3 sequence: CASSYPGQGQETQYF. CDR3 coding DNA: TGTGCCAGCAGCTACCCCGGACAGGGGCAAGAGACCCAGTACTTC.

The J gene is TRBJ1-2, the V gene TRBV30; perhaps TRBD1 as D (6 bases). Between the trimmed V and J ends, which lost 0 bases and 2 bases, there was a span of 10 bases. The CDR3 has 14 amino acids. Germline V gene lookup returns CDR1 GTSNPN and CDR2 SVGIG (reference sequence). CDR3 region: CAWSVEGGNYGYTF. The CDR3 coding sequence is TGTGCCTGGAGTGTAGAGGGGGGGAACTATGGCTACACCTTC.

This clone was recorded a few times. The CDR3 DNA is TGCGCCAGCAGCATTCAGGGGGCGCGGGAGCAGTACTTC. Amino acids: CASSIQGAREQYF. This chain joins TRBV5-1 and TRBJ2-7; 8 bases match TRBD1. This CDR3 is 13 amino acids long. The V gene's germline CDR1 is SGHRS and CDR2 YFSETQ. After removal of 4 bases from V and 7 bases from J, the junction contained 7 bases not matched to a gene.